This TCR beta chain was documented in a study of blood T cell repertoires in COVID-19. The wider study: Nucleic acid was either cDNA or gDNA, and it came from T cells, B-cell-depleted T cells, or PBMCs.

Germline CDR1 reads SGHTA; CDR2 reads FQGNSA. Trimming shortened V by 1 base and J by 4 bases, and 19 bases separated the two germline ends. The CDR3 is 17 amino acids. Sequenced by immunoSEQ multiplex PCR; TCRdb stores in-frame clones only, minus some. Of roughly 86,000 clones detected, 85% appear once; the ten largest clones hold around 3.3%. A few counts support this clone. The J gene is TRBJ1-2, the V gene TRBV7-2; maybe TRBD1 (6 bases). Material: peripheral blood. This TCR was sampled from a man between 45 and 60 years old with acute or convalescent COVID-19. The CDR3 DNA reads as TGTGCCAGCAGCTTAGTTTTTGGGGGGGCGCAGGGCTATGGCTACACCTTC. Protein: CASSLVFGGAQGYGYTF.